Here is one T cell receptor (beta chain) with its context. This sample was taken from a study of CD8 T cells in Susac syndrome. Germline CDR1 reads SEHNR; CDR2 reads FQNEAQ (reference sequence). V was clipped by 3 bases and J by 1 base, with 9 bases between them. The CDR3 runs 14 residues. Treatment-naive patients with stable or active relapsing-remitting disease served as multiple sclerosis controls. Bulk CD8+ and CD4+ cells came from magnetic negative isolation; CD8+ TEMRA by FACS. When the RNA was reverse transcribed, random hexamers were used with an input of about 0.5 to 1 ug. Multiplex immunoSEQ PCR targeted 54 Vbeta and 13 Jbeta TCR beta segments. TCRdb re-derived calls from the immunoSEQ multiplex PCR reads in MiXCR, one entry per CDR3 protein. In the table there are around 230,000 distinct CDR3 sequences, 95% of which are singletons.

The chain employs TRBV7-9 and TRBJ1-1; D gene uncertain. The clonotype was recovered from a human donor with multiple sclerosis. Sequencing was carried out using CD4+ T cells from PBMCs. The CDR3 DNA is TGTGCCAGCAGCTTGAAGGGATCGAACACTGAAGCTTTCTTT. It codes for CASSLKGSNTEAFF.